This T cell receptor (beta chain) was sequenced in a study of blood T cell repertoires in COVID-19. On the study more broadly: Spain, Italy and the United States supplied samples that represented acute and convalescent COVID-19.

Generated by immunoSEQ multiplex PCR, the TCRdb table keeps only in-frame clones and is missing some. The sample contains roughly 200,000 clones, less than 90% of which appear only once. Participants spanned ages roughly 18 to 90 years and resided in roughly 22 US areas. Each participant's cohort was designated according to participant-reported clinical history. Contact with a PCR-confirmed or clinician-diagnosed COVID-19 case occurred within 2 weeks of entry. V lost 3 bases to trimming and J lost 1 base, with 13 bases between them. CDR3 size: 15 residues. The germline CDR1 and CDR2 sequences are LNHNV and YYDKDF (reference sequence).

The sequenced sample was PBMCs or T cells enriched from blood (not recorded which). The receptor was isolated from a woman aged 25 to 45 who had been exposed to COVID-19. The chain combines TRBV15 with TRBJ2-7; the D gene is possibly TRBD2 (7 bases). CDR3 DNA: TGTGCCACCAGCAGGGTGGCGGGGGCATCCTACGAGCAGTACTTC. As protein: CATSRVAGASYEQYF.